This TCR beta chain appears in the sequencing data of a study of cytomegalovirus exposure and HLA in healthy donors. A remark on this clone: Its antigen is unknown.

Repertoires were generated with immunoSEQ multiplex PCR, while TCRdb's copy carries only in-frame clones and drops some. Of about 160,000 clones in the sample, more than 75% were seen once. The donors were in the approximately 120-subject validation cohort, distinct from the approximately 700-subject first cohort. The CDR3 has 10 residues. Between the trimmed V and J ends, which lost 6 bases and 7 bases, there was a span of 7 bases. CDR1 is SGHTA, CDR2 FQGNSA, per germline. Study results and caveats: In a later analysis, first-cohort TCR clusters were found to tend to co-occur in the approximately 120 validation repertoires. A list of roughly 180 TCR beta chains associated with cytomegalovirus was given. The majority of TCR sequences were rare, yet some public TCRs appeared in many donors.

The chain uses TRBV7-2 and TRBJ2-7; D gene unclear. The sample taken for sequencing was PBMCs. The origin of this receptor is a young man in good health and CMV-seronegative. The DNA for the CDR3 is TGTGCCAGCAGACCCCTAGAGCAGTACTTC. Protein product: CASRPLEQYF.